Shown below are 29 T cell receptor beta chains from a single sample sequenced in a study of T cells in women clearing cervical HPV infection (dated by TCRdb to 2017 to 2018). Library preparation was by the immunoSEQ multiplex PCR assay. Not all clones reach the TCRdb copy of this immuneACCESS table, which keeps in-frame sequences only. Checked studies attribute under half of the gap to unresolved V genes and leave the rest unexplained. The table for this sample shows some 33,000 clones. More than 7% of the sample rests with the top ten. The material sequenced was blood buffy coat. These receptors were taken from a woman aged 18 to 75 with a cervical HPV16 infection that either progressed to CIN3+ or cleared (not recorded which).

In regard to this clone: The sequence runs out 3 residues before the end of the CDR3; the remainder is reconstructed from the germline J gene. The J gene is TRBJ2-4, the V gene TRBV16; TRBD1 matches at 7 bases. Germline V gives CDR1 KGHSY, CDR2 FQNENV. With 2 bases clipped from V and 6 bases from J, the junction kept 7 bases outside the gene matches. This CDR3 region has 15 residues. The CDR3 protein is CASSQPPGQPNIQYF. The covered CDR3 bases are TGTGCCAGCAGCCAACCCCCGGGACAGCCAAACATT. Supplemented by reference TRBV16 and TRBJ2-4, the full variable domain reads GEEVAQTPKHLVRGEGQKAKLYCAPIKGHSYVFWYQQVLKNEFKFLISFQNENVFDETGMPKERFSAKCLPNSPCSLEIQATKLEDSAVYFCASSQPPGQPNIQYFGAGTRLSVL.

A remark on this clone: The CDR3 extends 3 residues past the end of the read, so its final part is completed from the germline J gene. This chain uses TRBV13 with TRBJ1-2, with 10 bases lining up with TRBD1. Germline CDR1 and CDR2: PRHDT and FYEKMQ (reference sequence). The CDR3 totals 15 residues. With V trimmed by 1 base and J by 4 bases, 3 bases remained unmatched. The part of the CDR3 DNA that was read is TGTGCCAGCAGCTTAGAGGGACAGGGGCCCTATGGC. It yields the protein CASSLEGQGPYG. The complete CDR3 protein is CASSLEGQGPYGYTF.

Of note for this clone: The DNA ends 3 residues before the CDR3 does, and the rest of the CDR3 is filled in from the germline J gene. The chain recombines TRBV7-6 with TRBJ2-5; D remains ambiguous. There are 13 residues in the CDR3. V lost 5 bases and J lost 1, with 8 bases in between. Germline V CDR1 and CDR2: SGHVS, FNYEAQ. CDR3 sequence: CASSQGGQETQYF. CDR3 DNA, as far as it was read: TGTGCCAGCAGCCAAGGCGGCCAAGAGACC.

For this clone: The read falls 3 residues short of the CDR3 end, and the missing part is taken from the germline J gene. The rearrangement uses TRBV19 and TRBJ1-5; 10 nucleotides agree with TRBD1. J lost 5 bases, V lost 6 bases, and 7 bases had no gene match. Germline CDR1 is LNHDA and CDR2 is SQIVND (reference sequence). The CDR3 contains 15 residues. CDR3 bases read: TGTGCCAGTAGCGGGACAGGGGAGGCGGATCAGCCC. Translated: CASSGTGEADQP. The CDR3, in full, reads CASSGTGEADQPQHF.

With regard to this clone: The read stops 3 residues short of the end of the CDR3; the missing end is completed from the germline J gene. The chain recombines TRBV19 with TRBJ2-5; the match to TRBD1 covers 9 bases. The germline CDR1 and CDR2 sequences are LNHDA and SQIVND (reference sequence). This CDR3 region has 14 residues. J was trimmed by 6 bases and V by 3 bases; bases with no gene match: 5. This CDR3 reads CASSISTGGKTQYF. Partial CDR3 DNA: TGTGCCAGTAGTATCTCGACAGGGGGAAAGACC.

With respect to this clone: From the germline J gene comes the end of the CDR3, since the read stops 3 residues before it. The gene calls are TRBV11-2 and TRBJ1-5; possibly TRBD1 for D (5 bases). Per the germline V gene, CDR1 is SGHAT and CDR2 is FQNNGV. V lost 5 bases, J lost 7 bases, and 12 bases lay in between. The CDR3 runs 13 residues. CDR3 bases read: TGTGCCAGCAGCGGAGGGGCTGAGCAGCCC. Translation gives CASSGGAEQP. The whole CDR3 is CASSGGAEQPQHF.

As concerns this clone: The read gets to within 3 residues of the CDR3 end, and the germline J gene fills in the rest. This chain uses TRBV5-1 with TRBJ2-3; 8 bases align to TRBD1. The CDR3 covers 14 residues. Germline CDR1 SGHRS, CDR2 YFSETQ. J was trimmed by 1 base and V by 5 bases; bases with no gene match: 3. The CDR3 DNA, read in part, is TGCGCCAGCAGAAAACAGGGGGGCACAGATACG. Protein sequence: CASRKQGGTDT. The CDR3 in full is CASRKQGGTDTQYF.

CDR3 DNA, as far as it was read: TGCGCCAGCAGTGAGACAGGGCGGTTGGAAAGCAATCAGCCC. Protein product: CASSETGRLESNQP. The whole CDR3 protein reads CASSETGRLESNQPQHF. The V gene is TRBV10-1, the J gene TRBJ1-5, with a possible D match to TRBD1 (6 bases). Read coverage stops 3 residues before the CDR3 terminus; the germline J gene supplies the remainder. V lost 2 bases and J 1 base, leaving 15 bases between the germline ends. The CDR3 contains 17 residues. The germline CDR1 and CDR2 sequences are WNHNN and SYGVQD (reference sequence).

As to this clone: The DNA ends 3 residues before the CDR3 does, and the rest of the CDR3 is filled in from the germline J gene. This rearrangement joins TRBV20-1 to TRBJ2-2; unclear D gene. Germline V gene lookup returns CDR1 DFQATT and CDR2 SNEGSKA (reference sequence). This CDR3 contains 14 residues. V lost 4 bases and J lost 4, with 13 bases in between. Here the CDR3 reads CSATDPTGTGELFF. The sequenced CDR3 bases are TGCAGTGCTACAGACCCGACTGGCACCGGGGAG.

On this clone: With the read ending 3 residues before the CDR3 end, the germline J gene is used to fill in that end. The chain combines TRBV6-1 with TRBJ2-7; possibly TRBD2 for D (6 bases). The ends were cut back, 2 bases at V and 0 bases at J, with 11 bases in the middle. The CDR3 totals 15 residues. Germline CDR1 MNHNS, CDR2 SASEGT. CDR3 sequence: CASSEWVSGSYEQYF. The part of the CDR3 DNA that was read is TGTGCCAGCAGTGAATGGGTTAGCGGCTCCTACGAG.

As regards this clone: Read data end 3 residues before the CDR3 end; the end is taken from the germline J gene. The chain combines TRBV6-1 with TRBJ1-2; the D gene is possibly TRBD1 (5 bases). V lost 1 base to trimming and J lost 6 bases, with 6 bases between them. The CDR3 runs 12 residues. Germline CDR1 is MNHNS and CDR2 is SASEGT. The CDR3 here is CASSEVRDGYTF. The sequenced part of the CDR3 DNA is TGTGCCAGCAGTGAAGTCAGGGATGGC.

With regard to this clone: The read halts 3 residues ahead of the CDR3 end, with the missing end drawn from the germline J gene. The chain employs TRBV30 and TRBJ2-7, with TRBD1 matching 7 bases. CDR1 is GTSNPN, CDR2 SVGIG, per germline (reference sequence). The CDR3 is 15 amino acids. V lost 2 bases and J lost 5; bases outside the gene matches: 12. The CDR3 bases that were read are TGTGCCTGGAGTCAAGGACAGGCTGGACTGGACGAG. This sequence encodes CAWSQGQAGLDE. The entire CDR3 protein reads CAWSQGQAGLDEQYF.

Notes on this clone: The CDR3 goes on 3 residues after the read ends, and that part is filled in from the germline J gene. The chain is built from TRBV18 and TRBJ1-2; D gene ambiguous. Germline lookup yields CDR1 KGHSH and CDR2 LQKENI. This CDR3 spans 11 amino acids. Partial CDR3 DNA: TGTGCCAGCTCACCACAGGGCGAC. Encoded protein: CASSPQGD. The whole CDR3 is CASSPQGDYTF.

Concerning this clone itself: The sequenced fragment ends 3 residues before the CDR3 boundary, so the rest is inferred from the germline J gene. V and J are TRBV5-6 and TRBJ1-1, with D perhaps matching TRBD1 (5 bases). V was clipped by 4 bases and J by 2 bases, with 12 bases between them. This CDR3 has 14 residues. Germline V gives CDR1 SGHDT, CDR2 YYEEEE. CDR3 DNA, as far as it was read: TGTGCCAGCAGCCCCACAGGCACAAACACTGAA. Its translation is CASSPTGTNTE. The entire CDR3 reads CASSPTGTNTEAFF.

Incomplete CDR3 DNA: TGTGCCAGCAGCTTTCCCGGGACAGGGGGCACTGAA. Protein: CASSFPGTGGTE. The CDR3 in its entirety is CASSFPGTGGTEAFF. The genes are TRBV5-4 and TRBJ1-1; TRBD1 matches 11 bases. The CDR3 is cut off 3 residues early in the read; its end comes from the germline J gene. CDR1 and CDR2 from the germline V gene are SGHNT and YYREEE (reference sequence). The CDR3 runs 15 residues. After removal of 2 bases from V and 4 bases from J, the junction contained 4 bases not matched to a gene.

Concerning this clone itself: Sequencing ends 3 residues short of the CDR3 end; the germline J gene provides the rest. The chain combines TRBV19 with TRBJ2-3; a possible D gene is TRBD2 (5 bases). CDR3 size: 14 residues. Germline V gene sequence: CDR1 LNHDA, CDR2 SQIVND (reference sequence). Between the trimmed V and J ends, which lost 8 bases and 0 bases, there was a span of 12 bases. CDR3 loop: CASSTGISTDTQYF. CDR3 DNA, as far as it was read: TGTGCCAGTTCAACGGGGATAAGCACAGATACG.

With respect to this clone: Read coverage stops 3 residues before the CDR3 terminus; the germline J gene supplies the remainder. The chain recombines TRBV19 with TRBJ1-2, with D possibly being TRBD1 (5 bases). The CDR3 length is 13 residues. Germline CDR1 LNHDA, CDR2 SQIVND (reference sequence). The CDR3 protein is CASSIAREGDYTF. CDR3 DNA, as far as it was read: TGTGCCAGTAGTATAGCCAGGGAAGGCGAC.

In the case of this clone: The CDR3 is cut off 3 residues early in the read; its end comes from the germline J gene. This chain links TRBV30 with TRBJ2-7; TRBD1 is a possible D gene (6 bases). The CDR3 is 17 residues long. V was clipped by 1 base and J by 4 bases, with 23 bases between them. The germline V gene has CDR1 GTSNPN and CDR2 SVGIG (reference sequence). The CDR3: CAWSGPGAGTDPYEQYF. Partial CDR3 DNA: TGTGCCTGGAGTGGCCCAGGGGCAGGTACGGACCCTTACGAG.

For this clone: The read is 3 residues too short to cover the CDR3 end, so that end is filled in from the germline J gene. The chain employs TRBV5-1 and TRBJ2-3, with 10 positions matching TRBD2. V shed 4 bases, J shed 3 bases, and the junction held 5 bases outside the gene matches. There are 15 residues in the CDR3. The germline V gene encodes CDR1 SGHRS and CDR2 YFSETQ. Partial CDR3 DNA: TGCGCCAGCAGCCCAGCGGGGGGGCCGACAGATACG. Encoded protein: CASSPAGGPTDT. The whole CDR3 region reads CASSPAGGPTDTQYF.

On this clone itself: A junction boundary mismatches the germline segment, possibly from a read error. Read coverage stops 3 residues before the CDR3 terminus; the germline J gene supplies the remainder. Other DNA sequences in the sample encode the same CDR3. This rearrangement joins TRBV20-1 to TRBJ2-4; TRBD2 agrees at 9 bases. The CDR3 is 17 residues long. CDR1 is DFQATT and CDR2 is SNEGSKA in the germline V gene (reference sequence). The CDR3 bases that were read are TGCAGTGCTAGTGTTAGCGGGGGCGAATTAGCCAAAAATATT. This sequence encodes CSASVSGGELAKNI. The full CDR3 reads CSASVSGGELAKNIQYF.

In regard to this clone: The read gets to within 3 residues of the CDR3 end, and the germline J gene fills in the rest. The chain couples TRBV7-2 to TRBJ1-5; perhaps TRBD1 as D (6 bases). V was pared by 3 bases and J by 9 bases, with 15 bases between. The CDR3 spans 14 residues. The germline CDR1 and CDR2 sequences are SGHTA and FQGNSA. The CDR3 bases that were read are TGTGCCAGCAGCTTTGGGGGCGACGGGCGGCCC. Translation gives CASSFGGDGRP. The full CDR3 protein reads CASSFGGDGRPQHF.

In the case of this clone: The CDR3 end is not reached by the read, which stops 3 residues before it; the germline J gene fills it in. The chain is built from TRBV2 and TRBJ2-3, with D possibly TRBD2 on 5 matching bases. CDR1 is SNHLY and CDR2 is FYNNEI in the germline V gene. The V and J ends lost 4 bases and 2 bases respectively, with 10 bases between them. The CDR3 loop spans 14 amino acids. The CDR3 bases that were read are TGTGCCAGCAGTGCTCGGGGTTACACAGATACG. The encoded protein is CASSARGYTDT. The CDR3 as a whole reads CASSARGYTDTQYF.

As regards this clone: The read stops 3 residues short of the end of the CDR3; the missing end is completed from the germline J gene. The chain uses TRBV10-1 and TRBJ2-1; unclear D gene. The CDR3 spans 13 residues. Germline CDR1 is WNHNN and CDR2 is SYGVQD (reference sequence). V lost 3 bases and J lost 0, with 3 bases in between. The CDR3 reads CASSDHSYNEQFF. The CDR3 DNA, read in part, is TGCGCCAGCAGTGACCACTCCTACAATGAG.

The CDR3 bases that were read are TGTGCCAGCAGCTTTAACAGGGATTCACCC. Translation gives CASSFNRDSP. The entire CDR3 protein is CASSFNRDSPLHF. The chain is built from TRBV11-2 and TRBJ1-6; D might be TRBD1 (6 bases). Read data end 3 residues before the CDR3 end; the end is taken from the germline J gene. There are 13 residues in the CDR3. V was cut by 3 bases and J by 8 bases, with 8 bases left in between. The germline gives CDR1 SGHAT, CDR2 FQNNGV. Full variable domain (rest looked up from reference TRBV11-2 and TRBJ1-6): EAGVAQSPRYKIIEKRQSVAFWCNPISGHATLYWYQQILGQGPKLLIQFQNNGVVDDSQLPKDRFSAERLKGVDSTLKIQPAKLEDSAVYLCASSFNRDSPLHFGNGTRLTVT.

CDR3 sequence reads: CSVVTTGGGNTIYF. The covered CDR3 bases are TGCAGCGTTGTGACTACAGGGGGTGGAAACACC. The chain is built from TRBV29-1 and TRBJ1-3; the match to TRBD1 covers 8 bases. The read ends 3 residues early relative to the CDR3; the germline J gene fills the gap. V dropped 4 bases and J dropped 3; count of bases not matched to a gene: 5. The CDR3 has 14 residues. CDR1 is SQVTM and CDR2 is ANQGSEA in the germline V gene.

Details on this clone: From the germline J gene comes the end of the CDR3, since the read stops 3 residues before it. This sequence joins TRBV20-1 and TRBJ2-2; weak D call: TRBD2 (6 bases). Germline CDR1 is DFQATT and CDR2 is SNEGSKA (reference sequence). V shed 3 bases and J shed 1 base, with 6 bases lying between them. This CDR3 is 13 amino acids long. CDR3: CSASGGNTGELFF. CDR3 DNA, as far as it was read: TGCAGTGCTAGCGGGGGGAACACCGGGGAG.

Remarks on this clone: Read sequence stops 3 residues before the CDR3 end, and the germline J gene provides the missing end. This chain joins TRBV29-1 and TRBJ2-5; the match to TRBD2 covers 11 bases. V shed 6 bases and J 1 base; nucleotides not matched to a gene: 7. Germline values: CDR1 SQVTM, CDR2 ANQGSEA. The CDR3 runs 15 residues. The covered CDR3 bases are TGCAGCGTGAAACTAGCGGGAGCCCCCCAAGAGACC. Its translation: CSVKLAGAPQET. In full, the CDR3 reads CSVKLAGAPQETQYF.

About this clone itself: The CDR3 end falls 3 residues outside the read, so it is completed with the germline J gene. The chain couples TRBV29-1 to TRBJ2-2, with TRBD1 matching 7 bases. The germline gives CDR1 SQVTM, CDR2 ANQGSEA. This CDR3 region has 12 residues. V lost 4 bases and J lost 8; bases outside the gene matches: 4. The CDR3 region is CSVGRGSGELFF. CDR3 bases read: TGCAGCGTTGGCAGGGGGTCAGGGGAG.

About this clone itself: The CDR3 goes on 3 residues after the read ends, and that part is filled in from the germline J gene. V usage is TRBV28 and J usage is TRBJ2-7; 8 positions match TRBD1. This CDR3 comprises 15 residues. CDR1 and CDR2 (germline): MDHEN, SYDVKM. Unmatched junction bases numbered 9, after V lost 5 bases and J lost 3 bases. CDR3 bases read: TGTGCCAGCAGTAAGGTAGCAGGGGGCGGCTACGAG. Amino acids: CASSKVAGGGYE. The full CDR3 protein is CASSKVAGGGYEQYF.